The 22 T cell receptor beta chains presented below share a single source sample, sequenced in a study of identical twins. TCRdb reanalysed the 5' RACE reads using MiXCR and keeps one entry per CDR3 protein. The table lists about 200,000 distinct CDR3 sequences, over 8% of them singletons, with 5% to 5.5% in the top ten. Source material: memory (CD45RO+) T cells sorted from blood. The source is a woman aged 18-35 years in good health.

The genes are TRBV3-1 and TRBJ2-1; D perhaps matches TRBD2 (5 bases). The germline V and J ends were trimmed by 3 bases and 9 bases, with 12 bases remaining between them. The CDR3 length is 13 residues. CDR1 is LGHDT, CDR2 YNNKEL, per germline (reference sequence). In DNA form, the CDR3 reads TGTGCCAGCAGCCATTCGGTCCGGGGTGAGCAGTTCTTC. Translated, it gives CASSHSVRGEQFF.

There are a few counts of this clonotype. The CDR3 loop reads CASSEGFSGVPEAFF. CDR3 in DNA: TGTGCCAGCAGCGAGGGCTTTTCCGGGGTACCTGAAGCTTTCTTT. This chain connects TRBV5-4 to TRBJ1-1; no firm D call. Per germline, CDR1 SGHNT and CDR2 YYREEE (reference sequence). The CDR3 totals 15 residues. V lost 4 bases and J 6 bases, leaving 19 bases between the germline ends.

This clonotype has just a few counts. V gene TRBV7-3 combines with J gene TRBJ2-4; no firm D call. Germline CDR1 SGHTA, CDR2 FQGTGA. The CDR3 sequence is 14 residues long. The V gene lost 5 bases and the J gene lost 8 bases, with 16 bases spanning the gap. This chain's CDR3 is CASSQGGTLHIQYF. As DNA, the CDR3 is TGTGCCAGCAGCCAAGGTGGTACCCTGCACATTCAGTACTTC.

The rearrangement joins TRBV4-2 to TRBJ1-1, with TRBD1 identical over 10 bases. The V and J ends lost 1 base and 5 bases, in that order; junction bases with no gene match: 10. This CDR3 spans 17 amino acids. The germline V gene encodes CDR1 LGHNA and CDR2 YNFKEQ. The CDR3, as DNA: TGTGCCAGCAGCCAAGCCAAGGGGACAGGGGTTTTAACTGAAGCTTTCTTT. Amino acid sequence: CASSQAKGTGVLTEAFF.

The V gene is TRBV27, the J gene TRBJ2-7; TRBD2 agrees at 11 bases. V gave up 2 bases and J gave up 4 bases; unmatched junction bases: 13. The CDR3 runs 18 residues. From germline, CDR1 is MNHEY and CDR2 SMNVEV (reference sequence). CDR3 in amino acids: CASSLNSGGALRTYEQYF. The CDR3, as DNA: TGTGCCAGCAGTTTAAATAGCGGGGGGGCCCTCAGAACTTACGAGCAGTACTTC.

The chain recombines TRBV5-6 with TRBJ1-5; D might be TRBD1 (6 bases). Germline V gene lookup returns CDR1 SGHDT and CDR2 YYEEEE. V lost 0 bases to trimming and J lost 10 bases, with 11 bases between them. This CDR3 contains 13 residues. CDR3 DNA sequence: TGTGCCAGCAGCTTGGCCGGGGGCTCTCCCCAGCATTTT. Translating it yields CASSLAGGSPQHF.

This chain joins TRBV9 and TRBJ2-3; D unresolved. The ends were cut back, 0 bases at V and 2 bases at J, with 10 bases in the middle. The germline gives CDR1 SGDLS, CDR2 YYNGEE. This CDR3 region has 15 residues. CDR3 protein: CASSVGVAVTDTQYF. CDR3 bases: TGTGCCAGCAGCGTAGGAGTAGCAGTCACAGATACGCAGTATTTT.

This clonotype has only one observation. The chain employs TRBV2 and TRBJ2-6, with D unresolved. This CDR3 has 14 amino acids. Trimming removed 7 bases from V and 1 base from J, with 8 bases in between. Per the germline V gene, CDR1 is SNHLY and CDR2 is FYNNEI. DNA for the CDR3: TGTGCCAGCAAGGGATCTTCTGGGGCCAACGTCCTGACTTTC. Its translation: CASKGSSGANVLTF.

This clonotype has a count of ten or more. The V call is TRBV25-1, the J call TRBJ2-5; 8 nucleotides match TRBD2. The V gene end was trimmed by 3 bases and the J gene end by 2 bases; junction bases not matched to a gene: 5. Germline-derived CDR1 and CDR2 are MGHDK and SYGVNS. The CDR3 covers 15 residues. For the CDR3, the DNA is TGTGCCAGCAGTGAGGTACTAGCGGTTCAAGAGACCCAGTACTTC. This gives the protein CASSEVLAVQETQYF.

The chain recombines TRBV5-1 with TRBJ2-7; 8 bases fit TRBD2. Trimming at V came to 3 bases and at J to 0 bases, leaving 2 bases not matched to a gene. This CDR3 contains 14 residues. The germline gives CDR1 SGHRS, CDR2 YFSETQ. The CDR3 loop reads CASSYSGGSYEQYF. CDR3 DNA sequence: TGCGCCAGCAGCTACAGCGGGGGCTCCTACGAGCAGTACTTC.

The chain links TRBV20-1 to TRBJ1-4; TRBD1 agrees at 7 bases. Germline-derived CDR1 and CDR2 are DFQATT and SNEGSKA (reference sequence). V was pared by 0 bases and J by 8 bases, with 9 bases of the junction left unmatched. The CDR3 totals 15 residues. CDR3 region: CSARDRTGVGEKLFF. The DNA for the CDR3 is TGCAGTGCTAGAGATCGAACAGGGGTCGGGGAAAAACTGTTTTTT.

This clonotype was detected a few times. The genes are TRBV7-2 and TRBJ2-7; 10 nucleotides agree with TRBD2. This CDR3 comprises 15 residues. V was pared by 3 bases and J by 4 bases, with 6 bases of the junction left unmatched. The germline V gene encodes CDR1 SGHTA and CDR2 FQGNSA. DNA for the CDR3: TGTGCCAGCAGCTTGACAGCGGGGGGGCCGTACGAGCAGTACTTC. Translated: CASSLTAGGPYEQYF.

This clonotype was counted between two and nine times. The rearrangement links TRBV7-2 to TRBJ1-5; TRBD1 matches at 7 bases. The CDR3 length is 15 residues. Germline V CDR1 and CDR2: SGHTA, FQGNSA. V lost 6 bases, J lost 1 base, and 6 bases stayed unmatched. In nucleotides, the CDR3 is TGTGCCAGCAGTTGGCAGGGGGGAAGCAATCAGCCCCAGCATTTT. Translated, it gives CASSWQGGSNQPQHF. Full variable domain (outside the CDR3, taken from reference TRBV7-2 and TRBJ1-5): GAGVSQSPSNKVTEKGKDVELRCDPISGHTALYWYRQSLGQGLEFLIYFQGNSAPDKSGLPSDRFSAERTGGSVSTLTIQRTQQEDSAVYLCASSWQGGSNQPQHFGDGTRLSIL.

V gene TRBV5-5 combines with J gene TRBJ2-7; no clear D gene. V was pared by 0 bases and J by 1 base, with 11 bases between. Germline lookup yields CDR1 SGHKS and CDR2 YYEKEE (reference sequence). This CDR3 spans 15 amino acids. DNA of the CDR3: TGTGCCAGCAGCTTGGAATTCACGGCTTCCTACGAGCAGTACTTC. It is translated as CASSLEFTASYEQYF.

This clonotype was found a few times. The J gene is TRBJ2-2, the V gene TRBV27; D uncertain. This CDR3 is built from 13 residues. Germline V lookup: CDR1 MNHEY, CDR2 SMNVEV (reference sequence). V was shortened by 11 bases and J by 5 bases, with 15 bases between the two germline ends. This CDR3 is CAEGPWVTGELFF. The CDR3 nucleotides read TGTGCCGAAGGCCCGTGGGTAACCGGGGAGCTGTTTTTT.

There are many counts of this clonotype. The chain links TRBV7-8 to TRBJ2-7; no clear D. The CDR3 length is 11 residues. V was cut by 2 bases and J by 6 bases, with 5 bases left in between. The germline V gene encodes CDR1 SGHVS and CDR2 FQNEAQ. The DNA for the CDR3 is TGTGCCAGCAGCTTATACGGCGAGCAGTACTTC. Its protein is CASSLYGEQYF.

The genes are TRBV29-1 and TRBJ1-1; TRBD1 aligns across 7 bases. The CDR3 covers 13 residues. Trimming cost V 7 bases and J 7 bases; bases outside gene matches: 12. Germline loops: CDR1 SQVTM, CDR2 ANQGSEA. As DNA, the CDR3 is TGCAGCGGCCAACAGGGCGCAGGGGGTGAAGCTTTCTTT. Protein: CSGQQGAGGEAFF.

This clonotype occurred many times. V gene TRBV12-3 or TRBV12-4 combines with J gene TRBJ1-5; 8 bases line up with TRBD1. Unmatched junction bases numbered 4, after V lost 6 bases and J lost 6 bases. The CDR3 is made up of 13 amino acids. The DNA of the CDR3 is TGTGCCAGCAGCCCAGGGGGCTTTCAGCCCCAGCATTTT. The encoded protein is CASSPGGFQPQHF.

This clonotype has a handful of counts. The chain links TRBV28 to TRBJ2-4, with 8 positions matching TRBD1. The CDR3 is 19 amino acids. In germline, CDR1 is MDHEN, CDR2 SYDVKM. J gave up 6 bases and V 6 bases, and 22 bases lay outside the gene matches. CDR3 region: CASSTSLGRPTGVRNIQYF. The CDR3 DNA is TGTGCCAGCAGCACCTCCTTGGGACGTCCGACAGGGGTGAGAAACATTCAGTACTTC.

This clonotype came up many times. The chain combines TRBV7-2 with TRBJ2-2, with D perhaps TRBD2 (6 bases). This CDR3 region has 15 residues. V shed 3 bases and J shed 6 bases, with 14 bases lying between them. Germline-derived CDR1 and CDR2 are SGHTA and FQGNSA. Here the CDR3 reads CASSFGGAGPGELFF. In DNA form, the CDR3 reads TGTGCCAGCAGCTTTGGAGGGGCGGGGCCCGGGGAGCTGTTTTTT.

This clonotype was observed at least ten times. The chain combines TRBV10-2 with TRBJ2-1, with D unresolved. Germline loops: CDR1 WSHSY, CDR2 SAAADI. Trimming removed 2 bases at V and 3 bases at J, with 8 bases between. This CDR3 is built from 14 residues. CDR3 bases: TGCGCCAGCAGTGAGATTAGTTACTACAATGAGCAGTTCTTC. Its protein product is CASSEISYYNEQFF.

In this sample, this clonotype turned up many times. This chain connects TRBV7-9 to TRBJ1-3; no reliable D call. There are 14 residues in the CDR3. With 3 bases removed from V and 0 bases from J, the gap between germline ends came to 6 bases. Germline V gene data show CDR1 as SEHNR and CDR2 as FQNEAQ (reference sequence). The CDR3 DNA reads as TGTGCCAGCAGCTTGGGCCCCTCTGGAAACACCATATATTTT. Translating gives CASSLGPSGNTIYF. The full variable domain, completed using reference TRBV7-9 and TRBJ1-3, is DTGVSQNPRHKITKRGQNVTFRCDPISEHNRLYWYRQTLGQGPEFLTYFQNEAQLEKSRLLSDRFSAERPKGSFSTLEIQRTEQGDSAMYLCASSLGPSGNTIYFGEGSWLTVV.